The T cell receptor beta chain under discussion was sequenced for a study of blood T cell repertoires in COVID-19. Study-wide background: Nucleic acid was either cDNA or gDNA, and it came from T cells, B-cell-depleted T cells, or PBMCs.

This table comes from immunoSEQ multiplex PCR, and its TCRdb copy is limited to in-frame clones, with some not included. The repertoire holds around 130,000 clones, with roughly 79% as singletons. The CDR3 sequence is 12 residues long. Germline values: CDR1 SEHNR, CDR2 FQNEAQ (reference sequence). V lost 5 bases to trimming and J lost 8 bases, with 10 bases between them. The chain carries TRBV7-9 and TRBJ2-1; D remains unclear. Sequencing used peripheral blood. This clonotype originated in a man at least 80 years old with acute or convalescent COVID-19. The CDR3: CASSRLEDEQFF. The CDR3 DNA follows: TGTGCCAGCAGCAGGCTAGAAGATGAGCAGTTCTTC. The full variable domain, completed using reference TRBV7-9 and TRBJ2-1, is DTGVSQNPRHKITKRGQNVTFRCDPISEHNRLYWYRQTLGQGPEFLTYFQNEAQLEKSRLLSDRFSAERPKGSFSTLEIQRTEQGDSAMYLCASSRLEDEQFFGPGTRLTVL.